These 27 T cell receptor beta chains originate from one sample sequenced in a study of cytomegalovirus exposure and HLA in healthy donors (TCRdb year 2017). Library prep was done by the immunoSEQ multiplex PCR assay. A mixture of 60 forward primers for TCR Vbeta segments and 13 reverse primers for TCR Jbeta segments was used in the multiplex PCR. TCRdb took this table from immuneACCESS and kept in-frame rearrangements with V and J called. Such tables lack part of the clones; where checked against another copy, unresolved V genes explain under half of the gap, and the rest is unexplained. This sample comprises 120,000 or so clones, over 60% of them detected only once. About 3% of the sample rests with the top ten. Sequenced sample: PBMCs. These receptors all come from a woman between 35 and 50 years old in good health and CMV-seropositive.

The rearrangement joins TRBV18 to TRBJ1-3, with TRBD1 matching 8 bases. The CDR3 runs 15 residues. After removal of 3 bases from V and 4 bases from J, the junction contained 5 bases not matched to a gene. Germline V gene lookup returns CDR1 KGHSH and CDR2 LQKENI. DNA for the CDR3: TGTGCCAGCTCACCTGGGACAGGTAGAGGAAACACCATATATTTT. Residues: CASSPGTGRGNTIYF.

For the CDR3, the DNA is TGCAGCGTTGAGTTTAGCTACGAGCAGTACTTC. This codes for CSVEFSYEQYF. The chain carries TRBV29-1 and TRBJ2-5; D remains unclear. The end of the DNA fits TRBJ2-7 better, so the J call may be wrong. The germline gives CDR1 SQVTM, CDR2 ANQGSEA. CDR3 length: 11 amino acids.

The rearrangement joins TRBV19 to TRBJ1-3, with unresolved D. Germline assignment: CDR1 LNHDA and CDR2 SQIVND (reference sequence). The CDR3 is 13 amino acids. V lost 4 bases to trimming and J lost 0 bases, with 4 bases between them. CDR3 loop: CASSTRSGNTIYF. The CDR3 DNA is TGTGCCAGTAGTACCCGCTCTGGAAACACCATATATTTT.

J is TRBJ2-5 and V is TRBV27, with TRBD2 matching 11 bases. Germline loops: CDR1 MNHEY, CDR2 SMNVEV (reference sequence). The V and J ends lost 5 bases and 5 bases, in that order; junction bases with no gene match: 16. This CDR3 has 18 residues. CDR3 nucleotide sequence: TGTGCCAGCAGTCTAGGGACTAGCGGTCCAGGTGGTGGGGAGACCCAGTACTTC. Translated: CASSLGTSGPGGGETQYF.

The chain is built from TRBV6-5 and TRBJ1-1, with D tentatively TRBD1 (6 bases). Germline V lookup: CDR1 MNHEY, CDR2 SVGAGI. The CDR3 is 15 amino acids. V lost 2 bases to trimming and J lost 1 base, with 11 bases between them. The chain's CDR3 is CASSYLGAPNTEAFF. The DNA of the CDR3 is TGTGCCAGCAGTTACCTGGGGGCCCCGAACACTGAAGCTTTCTTT.

The chain couples TRBV25-1 to TRBJ1-5, with D hard to call. CDR3 length: 14 residues. Germline V CDR1 and CDR2: MGHDK, SYGVNS. The V end was cut by 1 base, the J end by 5 bases, with 9 bases between. This CDR3 reads CASSEFLKDQPQHF. In DNA form, the CDR3 reads TGTGCCAGCAGTGAATTTCTAAAAGATCAGCCCCAGCATTTT.

The chain recombines TRBV27 with TRBJ1-4, with D perhaps TRBD1 (6 bases). The CDR3 extends over 15 amino acids. Trimming took off 5 bases at V and 0 bases at J, with 10 bases between the two ends. Germline V CDR1 and CDR2: MNHEY, SMNVEV (reference sequence). The CDR3, as DNA: TGTGCCAGCAGTCCCGGGACAACAACTAATGAAAAACTGTTTTTT. Its protein is CASSPGTTTNEKLFF.

The J gene is TRBJ1-2, the V gene TRBV6-5, with a tentative D call TRBD1 (5 bases). Trimming cost V 5 bases and J 3 bases, with 16 bases left between them. Germline V gene data show CDR1 as MNHEY and CDR2 as SVGAGI. This CDR3 spans 15 amino acids. CDR3 sequence: CASSLGRGRDYGYTF. The CDR3 DNA reads TGTGCCAGCAGTCTCGGACGGGGGAGGGACTATGGCTACACCTTC.

This chain joins TRBV9 and TRBJ1-6; TRBD1 is a possible D gene (6 bases). The CDR3 extends over 19 amino acids. The germline V and J ends were trimmed by 4 bases and 0 bases, with 20 bases remaining between them. Germline CDR1 and CDR2: SGDLS and YYNGEE. The CDR3 reads CASSQGSGNRRSYNSPLHF. CDR3 in DNA: TGTGCCAGCAGCCAGGGGTCGGGCAACCGCCGCTCCTATAATTCACCCCTCCACTTT.

V is TRBV11-2 and J is TRBJ2-3; 9 bases are a match to TRBD2. The ends lost 2 bases at V and 3 bases at J; junction bases unmatched: 6. There are 16 residues in the CDR3. Germline V gives CDR1 SGHAT, CDR2 FQNNGV. The CDR3 DNA is TGTGCCAGCAGCTTAAATGCGGCGGGAGGGACAGATACGCAGTATTTT. Translated, it gives CASSLNAAGGTDTQYF. The full variable domain, with the rest looked up from reference TRBV11-2 and TRBJ2-3, is EAGVAQSPRYKIIEKRQSVAFWCNPISGHATLYWYQQILGQGPKLLIQFQNNGVVDDSQLPKDRFSAERLKGVDSTLKIQPAKLEDSAVYLCASSLNAAGGTDTQYFGPGTRLTVL.

This sequence joins TRBV9 and TRBJ2-7; possibly TRBD2 for D (7 bases). There are 15 residues in the CDR3. In germline, CDR1 is SGDLS, CDR2 YYNGEE. V shed 0 bases and J shed 7 bases, with 17 bases lying between them. DNA for the CDR3: TGTGCCAGCAGCGTAGGGGGGGGCCCCGAACGGGAGCAGTACTTC. It encodes CASSVGGGPEREQYF.

V gene TRBV6-6 combines with J gene TRBJ2-7; TRBD1 agrees at 9 bases. V trimming: 7 bases; J trimming: 1 base; junction bases outside the gene matches: 8. The CDR3 extends over 15 amino acids. CDR1 and CDR2 from the germline V gene are MNHNY and SVGAGI (reference sequence). The CDR3 region has the DNA TGTGCCAGCACCTCGTCGGGACAGGGTTCCTACGAGCAGTACTTC. Amino acids: CASTSSGQGSYEQYF.

This chain joins TRBV7-6 and TRBJ1-2; 9 bases agree with TRBD1. V gave up 1 base and J gave up 2 bases; unmatched junction bases: 2. The germline V gene has CDR1 SGHVS and CDR2 FNYEAQ. CDR3 length equals 15 residues. The CDR3 sequence: CASSLEGQGNYGYTF. CDR3 sequence (DNA): TGTGCCAGCAGCTTAGAAGGACAGGGGAACTATGGCTACACCTTC.

V is TRBV5-1 and J is TRBJ2-4; 7 nucleotides line up with TRBD2. The V gene's germline CDR1 is SGHRS and CDR2 YFSETQ. This CDR3 contains 15 residues. The trim removed 7 bases at V and 4 bases at J, leaving 11 bases unmatched. CDR3 in DNA: TGCGCCAGCGGGCTAGGGGAGGGAGTTAAAAACATTCAGTACTTC. Protein product: CASGLGEGVKNIQYF.

This clone was found a few times. The chain uses TRBV15 and TRBJ1-2; tentatively, D is TRBD1 (5 bases). Germline loops: CDR1 LNHNV, CDR2 YYDKDF (reference sequence). The V and J ends lost 0 bases and 8 bases respectively, with 22 bases between them. The CDR3 is made up of 17 amino acids. CDR3 amino acids: CATSREGQGSGSWGYTF. CDR3 DNA: TGTGCCACCAGCAGAGAGGGTCAGGGATCCGGATCTTGGGGCTACACCTTC.

The gene calls are TRBV2 and TRBJ2-3; 9 bases are a match to TRBD2. Losses at the gene ends were 5 bases for V and 0 bases for J; bases not matched to a gene: 9. This CDR3 is 17 amino acids long. Germline CDR1 reads SNHLY; CDR2 reads FYNNEI. As DNA, the CDR3 is TGTGCCAGCAGTTCGACTAGCGGTCGACCTAGCACAGATACGCAGTATTTT. Its translation: CASSSTSGRPSTDTQYF.

This sequence joins TRBV5-1 and TRBJ2-7; 7 bases align to TRBD1. CDR3 size: 15 residues. Germline trimming cut 3 bases from V and 7 bases from J; bases unmatched to any gene: 13. Germline V gene lookup returns CDR1 SGHRS and CDR2 YFSETQ. DNA for the CDR3: TGCGCCAGCAGCTCTCAGGGGGAGCTGCGGTCGGAGCAGTACTTC. This sequence encodes CASSSQGELRSEQYF.

This clone was counted only a few times. The V and J genes are TRBV11-2 and TRBJ2-7; 8 bases line up with TRBD1. The CDR3 is made up of 15 amino acids. The ends lost 5 bases at V and 3 bases at J; junction bases unmatched: 9. Germline values: CDR1 SGHAT, CDR2 FQNNGV. In DNA, the CDR3 is TGTGCCAGCAGCCATGACAGGGGTTTGTTCTACGAGCAGTACTTC. It specifies CASSHDRGLFYEQYF.

The V call is TRBV19, the J call TRBJ2-1; no clear D. Trimming removed 1 base at V and 5 bases at J, with 9 bases between. This CDR3 contains 14 residues. Looked up from germline, CDR1 is LNHDA and CDR2 is SQIVND (reference sequence). The CDR3 nucleotides are TGTGCCAGTAGTATAGGGCTCCGGGACAATGAGCAGTTCTTC. This codes for CASSIGLRDNEQFF.

J is TRBJ1-1 and V is TRBV6-4; 8 bases line up with TRBD1. Per germline, CDR1 MRHNA and CDR2 SNTAGT. With 7 bases clipped from V and 0 bases from J, the junction kept 4 bases outside the gene matches. The length of the CDR3 is 14 residues. The CDR3, as DNA: TGTGCCAGCAAGGACAGGGCTATGAACACTGAAGCTTTCTTT. This codes for CASKDRAMNTEAFF.

This chain links TRBV27 with TRBJ1-2, with D hard to call. Germline V gives CDR1 MNHEY, CDR2 SMNVEV (reference sequence). The CDR3 has 13 residues. V gave up 6 bases and J gave up 7 bases, with 15 bases separating them. CDR3 coding DNA: TGTGCCAGCAGCCCGACGGTCGGGAGTGGCTACACCTTC. This gives the protein CASSPTVGSGYTF.

This chain links TRBV27 with TRBJ2-2; perhaps TRBD2 as D (5 bases). The germline CDR1 and CDR2 sequences are MNHEY and SMNVEV (reference sequence). The V gene lost 3 bases and the J gene lost 6 bases, with 14 bases spanning the gap. The CDR3 runs 15 residues. The CDR3 is CASSFRGSKAGELFF. The CDR3 DNA reads as TGTGCCAGCAGTTTCCGGGGAAGTAAGGCCGGGGAGCTGTTTTTT.

The gene calls are TRBV4-3 and TRBJ2-5; 9 bases agree with TRBD1. The tail of the sequence fits TRBJ2-7 better, so the J call may be wrong. This CDR3 is 13 amino acids long. Germline V CDR1 and CDR2: LGHNA, YSLEER. CDR3 loop: CASSHGQGYEQYF. The CDR3 region has the DNA TGCGCCAGCAGCCACGGACAGGGGTACGAGCAGTACTTC.

The CDR3 is CASSRSRDEQFF. In DNA form, the CDR3 reads TGTGCCAGCAGCCGGTCCCGCGATGAGCAGTTCTTC. The rearrangement joins TRBV7-2 to TRBJ2-1; D is unclear. Germline V gene data show CDR1 as SGHTA and CDR2 as FQGNSA. The CDR3 is 12 amino acids. The germline V and J ends were trimmed by 5 bases and 8 bases, with 10 bases remaining between them.

V and J are TRBV5-4 and TRBJ2-7; 10 bases map to TRBD2. The ends lost 4 bases at V and 1 base at J; junction bases unmatched: 5. The CDR3 runs to 15 residues. In germline, CDR1 is SGHNT, CDR2 YYREEE (reference sequence). The CDR3 here is CASSPASGSSYEQYF. The CDR3 DNA sequence: TGTGCCAGCAGCCCCGCTAGCGGGAGTTCCTACGAGCAGTACTTC.

This clone was observed a single time. The chain joins TRBV19 to TRBJ2-5, with D maybe TRBD2 (6 bases). The CDR3 is 14 amino acids. Per germline, CDR1 LNHDA and CDR2 SQIVND (reference sequence). V was pared by 8 bases and J by 5 bases, with 18 bases between. CDR3 protein: CASSSTGGWETQYF. DNA of the CDR3: TGTGCCAGTTCTAGTACTGGGGGGTGGGAGACCCAGTACTTC.

The chain carries TRBV6-4 and TRBJ1-2; TRBD1 might be the D (5 bases). The germline V gene has CDR1 MRHNA and CDR2 SNTAGT. With 4 bases removed from V and 2 bases from J, the gap between germline ends came to 8 bases. The length of the CDR3 is 13 residues. The CDR3 reads CASSAQGNYGYTF. CDR3 nucleotide sequence: TGTGCCAGCAGTGCCCAGGGAAACTATGGCTACACCTTC.